This TCR beta chain was identified during a study of low-dose radiotherapy and immunotherapy resistance in tumors. Looking at the study overall: The study delivered 0.5 Gy per fraction every 2 weeks to Cohort 1, totaling 6.5 Gy. Each fraction given to Cohort 2 every two weeks delivered 1 Gy, and the total reached 13 Gy over 26 weeks.

As to time point: after trial treatment. Sample treatment: LDRT plus nivolumab, ipilimumab, low-dose cyclophosphamide and aspirin (RACIN trial). Nivolumab, ipilimumab, aspirin, low-dose cyclophosphamide and low-dose radiotherapy were given to donors. TCR amplification involved about 19 PCR cycles with a constant-region primer and V-primer adapter. TCRdb re-called the reads with MiXCR, one entry per CDR3 protein. There are roughly 48,000 distinct CDR3 sequences in the sample; approximately 31% occur only once, and 8.2% lies in the top ten. This clonotype was seen repeatedly, ten times or more. Trimming took 2 bases from V and 4 from J, leaving 8 bases between them. Germline loops: CDR1 KGHSH, CDR2 LQKENI. The CDR3 sequence is 13 residues long.

Sequenced material: PBMCs, taken after low-dose radiotherapy plus immunotherapy. The receptor was isolated from a male donor with rectosigmoid adenocarcinoma. The rearrangement uses TRBV18 and TRBJ1-1; D call uncertain. For the CDR3, the DNA is TGTGCCAGCTCACCAGAGACAACCACTGAAGCTTTCTTT. It codes for CASSPETTTEAFF.